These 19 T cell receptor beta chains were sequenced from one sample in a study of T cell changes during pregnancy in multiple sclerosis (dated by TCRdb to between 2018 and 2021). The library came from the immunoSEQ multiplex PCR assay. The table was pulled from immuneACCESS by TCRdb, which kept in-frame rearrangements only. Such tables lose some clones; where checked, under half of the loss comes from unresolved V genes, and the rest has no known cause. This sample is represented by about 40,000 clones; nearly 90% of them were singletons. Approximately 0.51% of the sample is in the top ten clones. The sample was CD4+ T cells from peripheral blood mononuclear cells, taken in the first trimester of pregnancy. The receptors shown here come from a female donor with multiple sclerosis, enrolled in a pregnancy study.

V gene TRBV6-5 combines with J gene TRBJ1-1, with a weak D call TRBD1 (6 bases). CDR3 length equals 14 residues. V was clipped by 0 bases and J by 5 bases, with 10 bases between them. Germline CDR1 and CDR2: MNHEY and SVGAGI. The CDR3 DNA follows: TGTGCCAGCAGTTACTCTCCAGGGGAAACTGAAGCTTTCTTT. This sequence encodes CASSYSPGETEAFF.

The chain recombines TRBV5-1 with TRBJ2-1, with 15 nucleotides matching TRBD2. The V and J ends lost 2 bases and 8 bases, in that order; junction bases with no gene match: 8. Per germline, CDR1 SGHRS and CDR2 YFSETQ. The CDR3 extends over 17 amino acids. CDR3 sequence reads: CASSLGLAGGPEDEQFF. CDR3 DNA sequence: TGCGCCAGCAGCTTAGGACTAGCGGGAGGGCCGGAGGATGAGCAGTTCTTC.

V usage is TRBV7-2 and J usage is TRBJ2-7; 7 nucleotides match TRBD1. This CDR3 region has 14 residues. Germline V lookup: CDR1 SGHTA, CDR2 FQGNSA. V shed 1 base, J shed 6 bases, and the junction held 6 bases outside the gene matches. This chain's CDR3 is CASSLVGQSTEQYF. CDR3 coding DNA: TGTGCCAGCAGCTTAGTGGGACAGAGTACCGAGCAGTACTTC.

The CDR3 spells CASSPLPGQGSTEAFF. As DNA, the CDR3 is TGTGCCAGCTCACCACTCCCGGGACAAGGCTCCACTGAAGCTTTCTTT. J is TRBJ1-1 and V is TRBV18; D perhaps matches TRBD1 (6 bases). Germline-derived CDR1 and CDR2 are KGHSH and LQKENI. V lost 1 base, J lost 4 bases, and 16 bases lay in between. The CDR3 totals 16 residues.

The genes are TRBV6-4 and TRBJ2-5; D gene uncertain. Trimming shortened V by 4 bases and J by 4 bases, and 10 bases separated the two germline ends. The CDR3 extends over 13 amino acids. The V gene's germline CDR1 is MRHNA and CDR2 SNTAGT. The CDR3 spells CASSVLDGETQYF. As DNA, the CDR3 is TGTGCCAGCAGTGTGTTAGATGGAGAGACCCAGTACTTC.

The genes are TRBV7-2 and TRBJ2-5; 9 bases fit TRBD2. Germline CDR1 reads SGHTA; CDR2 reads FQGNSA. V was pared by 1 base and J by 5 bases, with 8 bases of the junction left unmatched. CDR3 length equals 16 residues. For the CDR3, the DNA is TGTGCCAGCAGCTTAGTACCAGCGGGGGGCGGGGAGACCCAGTACTTC. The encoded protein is CASSLVPAGGGETQYF.

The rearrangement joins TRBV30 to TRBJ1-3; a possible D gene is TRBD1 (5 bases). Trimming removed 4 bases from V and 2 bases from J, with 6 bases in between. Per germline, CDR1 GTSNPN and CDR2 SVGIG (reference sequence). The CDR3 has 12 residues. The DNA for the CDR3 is TGTGCCTGGAAAGGGGCTGGAAACACCATATATTTT. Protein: CAWKGAGNTIYF.

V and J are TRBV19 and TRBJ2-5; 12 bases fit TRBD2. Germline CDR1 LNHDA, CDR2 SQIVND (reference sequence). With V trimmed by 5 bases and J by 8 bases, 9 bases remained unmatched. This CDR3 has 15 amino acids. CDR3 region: CASSETSGGRDTQYF. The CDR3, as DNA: TGTGCCAGTAGTGAGACTAGCGGGGGAAGAGATACCCAGTACTTC.

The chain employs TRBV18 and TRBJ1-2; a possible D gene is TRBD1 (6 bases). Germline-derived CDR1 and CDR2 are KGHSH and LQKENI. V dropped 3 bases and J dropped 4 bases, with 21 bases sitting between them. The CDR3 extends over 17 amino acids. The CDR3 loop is CASSPNRDISLGYGYTF. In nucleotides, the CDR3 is TGTGCCAGCTCACCTAACCGGGACATATCCTTGGGCTATGGCTACACCTTC.

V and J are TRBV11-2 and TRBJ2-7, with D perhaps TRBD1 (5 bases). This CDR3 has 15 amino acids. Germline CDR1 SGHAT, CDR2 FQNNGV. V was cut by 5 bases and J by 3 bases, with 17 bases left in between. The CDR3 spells CASSPGPDTYYEQYF. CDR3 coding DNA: TGTGCCAGCAGCCCCGGCCCGGACACTTACTACGAGCAGTACTTC.

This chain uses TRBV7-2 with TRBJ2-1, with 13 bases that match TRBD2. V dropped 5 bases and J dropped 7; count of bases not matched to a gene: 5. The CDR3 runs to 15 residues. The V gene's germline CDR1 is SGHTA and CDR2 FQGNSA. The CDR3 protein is CASSPRTSGGNEQFF. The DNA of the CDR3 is TGTGCCAGCAGCCCTCGGACTAGCGGGGGTAATGAGCAGTTCTTC.

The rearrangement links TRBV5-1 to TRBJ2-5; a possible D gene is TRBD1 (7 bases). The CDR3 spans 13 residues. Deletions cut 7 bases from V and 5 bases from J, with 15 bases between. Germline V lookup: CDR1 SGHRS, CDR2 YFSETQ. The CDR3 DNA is TGCGCCAGCCGGACAGGAGGGGGGGAGACCCAGTACTTC. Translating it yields CASRTGGGETQYF.

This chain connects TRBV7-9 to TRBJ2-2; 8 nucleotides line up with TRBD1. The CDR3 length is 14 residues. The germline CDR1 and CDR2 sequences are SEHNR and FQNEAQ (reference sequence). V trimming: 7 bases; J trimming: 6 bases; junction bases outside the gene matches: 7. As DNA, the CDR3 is TGTGCCAGCAACCAGGGGGCTTTATCCGGGGAGCTGTTTTTT. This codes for CASNQGALSGELFF.

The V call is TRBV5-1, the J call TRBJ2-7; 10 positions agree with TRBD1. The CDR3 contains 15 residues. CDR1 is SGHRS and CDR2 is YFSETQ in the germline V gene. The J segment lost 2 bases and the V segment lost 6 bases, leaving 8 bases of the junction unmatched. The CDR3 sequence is CASTLRGTGAYEQYF. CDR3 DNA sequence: TGCGCCAGCACCTTAAGGGGGACAGGGGCCTACGAGCAGTACTTC.

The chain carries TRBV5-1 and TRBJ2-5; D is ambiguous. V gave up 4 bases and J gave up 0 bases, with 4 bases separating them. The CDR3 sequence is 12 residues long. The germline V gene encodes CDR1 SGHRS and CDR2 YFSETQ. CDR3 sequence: CASSQNQETQYF. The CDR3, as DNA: TGCGCCAGCAGCCAAAACCAAGAGACCCAGTACTTC.

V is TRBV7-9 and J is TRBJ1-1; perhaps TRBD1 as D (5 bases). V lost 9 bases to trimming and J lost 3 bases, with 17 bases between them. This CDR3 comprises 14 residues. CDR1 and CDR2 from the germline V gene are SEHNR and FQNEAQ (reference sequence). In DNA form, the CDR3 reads TGTGCCAGTAGACCCGGGACGGGGGACACTGAAGCTTTCTTT. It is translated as CASRPGTGDTEAFF.

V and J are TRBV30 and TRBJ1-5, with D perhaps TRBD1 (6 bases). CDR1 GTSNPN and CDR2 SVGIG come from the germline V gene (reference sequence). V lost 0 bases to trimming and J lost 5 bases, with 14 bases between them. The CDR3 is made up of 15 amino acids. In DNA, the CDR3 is TGTGCCTGGAGTGTACGAGGGGGGGAGTATCAGCCCCAGCATTTT. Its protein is CAWSVRGGEYQPQHF.

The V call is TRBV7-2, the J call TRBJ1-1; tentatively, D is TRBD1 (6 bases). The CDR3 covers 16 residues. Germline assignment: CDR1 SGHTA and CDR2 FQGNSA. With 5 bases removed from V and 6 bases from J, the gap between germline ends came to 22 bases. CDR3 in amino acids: CASSRGQQGIRAEAFF. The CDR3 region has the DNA TGTGCCAGCAGCAGGGGACAACAGGGAATTCGGGCTGAAGCTTTCTTT.

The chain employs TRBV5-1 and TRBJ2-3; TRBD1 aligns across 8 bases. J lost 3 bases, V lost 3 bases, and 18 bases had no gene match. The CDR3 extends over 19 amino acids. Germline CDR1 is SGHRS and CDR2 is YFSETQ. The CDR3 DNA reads TGCGCCAGCAGCTCCCCGATTCCAGGACAGGGAAGGAATACAGATACGCAGTATTTT. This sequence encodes CASSSPIPGQGRNTDTQYF. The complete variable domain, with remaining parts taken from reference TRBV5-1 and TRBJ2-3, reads KAGVTQTPRYLIKTRGQQVTLSCSPISGHRSVSWYQQTPGQGLQFLFEYFSETQRNKGNFPGRFSGRQFSNSRSEMNVSTLELGDSALYLCASSSPIPGQGRNTDTQYFGPGTRLTVL.